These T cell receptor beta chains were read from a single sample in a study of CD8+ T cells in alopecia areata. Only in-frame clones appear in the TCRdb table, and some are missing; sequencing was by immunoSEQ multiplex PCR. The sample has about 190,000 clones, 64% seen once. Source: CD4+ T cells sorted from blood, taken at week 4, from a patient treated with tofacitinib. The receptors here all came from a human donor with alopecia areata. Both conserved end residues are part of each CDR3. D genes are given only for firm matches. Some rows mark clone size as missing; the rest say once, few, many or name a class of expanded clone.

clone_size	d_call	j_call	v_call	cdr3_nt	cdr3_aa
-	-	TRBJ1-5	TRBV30	TGTGCCTGGAGCAGGGGAGTTCCCAGCAATCAGCCCCAGCATTTT	CAWSRGVPSNQPQHF
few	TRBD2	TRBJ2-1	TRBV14	TGTGCCAGCAGCCAAGATAGGGGTTGGCGGGGGGACATCAATGAGCAGTTCTTC	CASSQDRGWRGDINEQFF
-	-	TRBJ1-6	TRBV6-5	TGTGTCAGCAGTTACTCATTGGGGGCGGCTTCACCCCTCCACTTT	CVSSYSLGAASPLHF
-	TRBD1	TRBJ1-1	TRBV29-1	TGCAGTGGCCTACAGGGGACGACTGAAGCTTTCTTT	CSGLQGTTEAFF
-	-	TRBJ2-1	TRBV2	TGTGCCAGCACCCGCGATCAGACTATCTACAATGAGCAGTTCTTC	CASTRDQTIYNEQFF
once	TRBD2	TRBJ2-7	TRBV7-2	TGTGCCAGCGGAGATTCGGGACTAGCGGGGTACGAGCAGTACTTC	CASGDSGLAGYEQYF
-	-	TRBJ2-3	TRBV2	TGTGCCAGCAGTGGCCAGGGCTGGATAACAGATACGCAGTATTTT	CASSGQGWITDTQYF
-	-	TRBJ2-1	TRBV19	TGTGCCAGTTCAACCGGGGGCGGTGAGCAGTTCTTC	CASSTGGGEQFF
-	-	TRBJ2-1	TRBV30	TGTGCCTGGAGCCATGGGGTTAGGAATGAGCAGTTCTTC	CAWSHGVRNEQFF
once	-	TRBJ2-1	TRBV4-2	TGTGCCAGCAGCCAATTGGGGACTGAATACAATGAGCAGTTCTTC	CASSQLGTEYNEQFF
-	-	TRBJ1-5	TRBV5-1	TGCGCCAGCAGCTCCGGCGGTGTGGCGGGACAGCCCCAGCATTTT	CASSSGGVAGQPQHF
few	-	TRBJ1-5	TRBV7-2	TGTGCCAGCAGCTCCCAGGGTTCTCAGCCCCAGCATTTT	CASSSQGSQPQHF